This TCR beta chain was identified in a study of naive and memory T cell subsets. There are many counts of this clonotype. Its antigen is not identified. This CDR3 has 17 residues. CDR1 SGHTA and CDR2 FQGTGA come from the germline V gene. The V end was cut by 1 base, the J end by 6 bases, with 20 bases between. Study conclusions and caveats: The power law exponent of TCR abundance differed between naive and memory cells. A clonotype means one alpha or beta sequence, not an alpha/beta pair. Possibly reflecting memory cells re-expressing CD45RA, a few larger clonotypes occurred in naive repertoires, especially CD8.

The beta constant-region primer was an equimolar mix of two oligonucleotides covering TRBC1 and TRBC2. Four rounds of PCR amplified the ligated cDNA using nested alpha and beta constant-region primers plus SP2. TCRdb called the UMI-ligation and nested PCR reads again in MiXCR, with one record for every CDR3 protein. The table has some 110,000 distinct CDR3 sequences, about 15% seen once. After CD4 positive bead selection, the CD4-negative fraction gave CD8 T cells. Cells stained for CD3, CD4, CD8, CD45RA and CD27 were sorted into four subsets. The sequence came from a human donor in good health. Source material: naive CD8+ T cells from blood. The chain combines TRBV7-3 with TRBJ2-3; D is perhaps TRBD2 (6 bases). The CDR3 DNA is TGTGCCAGCAGCTTAAACGGCCCGAGCGGGCCCCTGGATACGCAGTATTTT. Its translation: CASSLNGPSGPLDTQYF. Filled out from reference TRBV7-3 and TRBJ2-3, the complete variable domain reads GAGVSQTPSNKVTEKGKYVELRCDPISGHTALYWYRQSLGQGPEFLIYFQGTGAADDSGLPNDRFFAVRPEGSVSTLKIQRTERGDSAVYLCASSLNGPSGPLDTQYFGPGTRLTVL.